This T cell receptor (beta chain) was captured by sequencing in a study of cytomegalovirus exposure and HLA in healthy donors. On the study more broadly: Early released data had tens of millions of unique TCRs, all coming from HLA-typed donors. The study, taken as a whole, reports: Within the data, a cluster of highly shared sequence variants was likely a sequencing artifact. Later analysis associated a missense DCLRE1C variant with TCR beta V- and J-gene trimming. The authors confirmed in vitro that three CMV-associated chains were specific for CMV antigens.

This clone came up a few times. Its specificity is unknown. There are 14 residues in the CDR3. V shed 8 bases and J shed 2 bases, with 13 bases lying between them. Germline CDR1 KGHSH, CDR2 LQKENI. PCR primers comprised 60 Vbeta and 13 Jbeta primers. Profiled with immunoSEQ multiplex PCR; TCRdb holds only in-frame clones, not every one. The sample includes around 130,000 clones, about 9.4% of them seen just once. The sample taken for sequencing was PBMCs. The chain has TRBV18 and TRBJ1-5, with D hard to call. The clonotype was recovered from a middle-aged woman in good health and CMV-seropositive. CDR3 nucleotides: TGTGCCAGCCAAGATACGGTGGGCAATCAGCCCCAGCATTTT. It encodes CASQDTVGNQPQHF.